This T cell receptor (beta chain) derives from a study of T cell changes during pregnancy in multiple sclerosis. The CDR3 has 13 amino acids. Germline lookup yields CDR1 SEHNR and CDR2 FQNEAQ (reference sequence). V was cut by 6 bases and J by 3 bases, with 11 bases left in between. Some clones are missing from TCRdb's copy, which holds only in-frame ones; the method was immunoSEQ multiplex PCR. This table holds under 65,000 clones, about 93% found once. The V call is TRBV7-9, the J call TRBJ1-1; maybe TRBD1 (6 bases). Source: CD4+ T cells from peripheral blood mononuclear cells, taken in the third trimester of pregnancy. This receptor was obtained from a female donor with multiple sclerosis, enrolled in a pregnancy study. The CDR3 sequence: CASSRQEYTEAFF. CDR3 in DNA: TGTGCCAGCAGTCGACAGGAGTACACTGAAGCTTTCTTT.